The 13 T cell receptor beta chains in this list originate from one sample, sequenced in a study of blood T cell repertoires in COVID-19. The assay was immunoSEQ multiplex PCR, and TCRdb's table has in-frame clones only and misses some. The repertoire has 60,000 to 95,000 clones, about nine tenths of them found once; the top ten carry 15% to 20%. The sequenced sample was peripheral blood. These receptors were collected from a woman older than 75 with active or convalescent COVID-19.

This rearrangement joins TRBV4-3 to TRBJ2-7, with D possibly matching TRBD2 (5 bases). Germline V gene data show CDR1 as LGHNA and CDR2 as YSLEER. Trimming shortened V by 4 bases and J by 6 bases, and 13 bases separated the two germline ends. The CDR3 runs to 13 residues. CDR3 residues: CASSPGVASEQYF. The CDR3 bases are TGCGCCAGCAGCCCCGGGGTAGCTTCCGAGCAGTACTTC.

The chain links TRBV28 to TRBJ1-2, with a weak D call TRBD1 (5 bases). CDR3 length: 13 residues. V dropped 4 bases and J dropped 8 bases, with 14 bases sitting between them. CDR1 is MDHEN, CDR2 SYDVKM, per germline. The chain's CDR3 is CASSSAGTLGYTF. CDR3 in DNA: TGTGCCAGCAGTTCCGCGGGGACGCTGGGCTACACCTTC.

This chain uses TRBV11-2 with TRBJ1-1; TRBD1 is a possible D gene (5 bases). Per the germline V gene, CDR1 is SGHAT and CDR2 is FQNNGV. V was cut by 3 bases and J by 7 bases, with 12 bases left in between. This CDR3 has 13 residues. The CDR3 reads CASSFAGVGEAFF. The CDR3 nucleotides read TGTGCCAGCAGCTTTGCGGGGGTCGGTGAAGCTTTCTTT.

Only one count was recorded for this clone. CDR3 sequence reads: CASSLGIGGGTDTQYF. As DNA, the CDR3 is TGTGCCAGCAGCTTAGGAATCGGCGGCGGGACAGATACGCAGTATTTT. The chain employs TRBV7-2 and TRBJ2-3; tentative D call: TRBD2 (5 bases). V was shortened by 1 base and J by 3 bases, with 14 bases between the two germline ends. CDR3 length: 16 residues. CDR1 and CDR2 from the germline V gene are SGHTA and FQGNSA.

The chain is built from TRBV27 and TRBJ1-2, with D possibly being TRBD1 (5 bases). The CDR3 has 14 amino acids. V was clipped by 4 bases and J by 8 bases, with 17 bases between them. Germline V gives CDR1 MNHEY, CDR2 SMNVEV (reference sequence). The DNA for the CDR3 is TGTGCCAGCAGTTCCCACGGCGTAGGGGAAGGCTACACCTTC. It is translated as CASSSHGVGEGYTF.

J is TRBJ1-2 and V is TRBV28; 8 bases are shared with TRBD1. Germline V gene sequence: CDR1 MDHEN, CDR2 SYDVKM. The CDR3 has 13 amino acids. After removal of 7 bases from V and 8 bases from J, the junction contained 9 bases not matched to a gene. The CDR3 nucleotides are TGTGCCAGCACATATATACAGGGGGGAGGCTACACCTTC. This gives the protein CASTYIQGGGYTF.

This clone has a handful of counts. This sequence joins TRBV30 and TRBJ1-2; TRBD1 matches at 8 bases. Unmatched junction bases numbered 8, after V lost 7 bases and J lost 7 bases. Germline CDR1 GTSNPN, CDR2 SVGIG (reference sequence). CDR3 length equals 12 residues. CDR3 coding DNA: TGTGCCTTACAGGGGGAGATTTTTGGCTACACCTTC. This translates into CALQGEIFGYTF.

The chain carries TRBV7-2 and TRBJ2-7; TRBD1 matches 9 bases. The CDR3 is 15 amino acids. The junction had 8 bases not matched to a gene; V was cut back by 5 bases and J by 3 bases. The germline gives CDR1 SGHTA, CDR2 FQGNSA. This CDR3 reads CASSLSPTGGYEQYF. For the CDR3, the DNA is TGTGCCAGCAGCCTAAGTCCGACAGGGGGCTACGAGCAGTACTTC.

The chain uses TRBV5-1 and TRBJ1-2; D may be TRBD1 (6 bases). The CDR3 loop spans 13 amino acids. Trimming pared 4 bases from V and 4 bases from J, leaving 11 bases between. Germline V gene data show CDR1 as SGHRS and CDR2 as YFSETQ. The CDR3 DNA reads TGCGCCAGCAGCCCAGGGGAGAGCTATGGCTACACCTTC. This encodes CASSPGESYGYTF.

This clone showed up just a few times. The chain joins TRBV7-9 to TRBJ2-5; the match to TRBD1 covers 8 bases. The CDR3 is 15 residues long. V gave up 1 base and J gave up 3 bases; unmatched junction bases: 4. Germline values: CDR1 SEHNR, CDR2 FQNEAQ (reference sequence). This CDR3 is CASSLVPGGKETQYF. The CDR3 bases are TGTGCCAGCAGCTTAGTCCCAGGGGGCAAAGAGACCCAGTACTTC.

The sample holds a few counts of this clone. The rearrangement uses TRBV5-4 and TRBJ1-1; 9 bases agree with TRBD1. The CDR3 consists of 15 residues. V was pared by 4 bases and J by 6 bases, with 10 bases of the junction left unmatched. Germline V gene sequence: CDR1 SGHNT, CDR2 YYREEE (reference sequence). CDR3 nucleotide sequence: TGTGCCAGCAGCCCGGGGACAGGGCCGCTCCCTGAAGCTTTCTTT. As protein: CASSPGTGPLPEAFF.

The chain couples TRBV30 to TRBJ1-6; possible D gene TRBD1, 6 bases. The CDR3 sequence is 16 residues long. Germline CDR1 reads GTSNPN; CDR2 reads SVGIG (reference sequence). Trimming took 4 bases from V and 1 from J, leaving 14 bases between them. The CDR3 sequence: CAWTGMGASYNSPLHF. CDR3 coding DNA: TGTGCCTGGACCGGGATGGGGGCGTCCTATAATTCACCCCTCCACTTT.

CDR3 bases: TGTGCCAGCAGCCCAATCAGGGACACCGGGGAGCTGTTTTTT. This sequence encodes CASSPIRDTGELFF. J is TRBJ2-2 and V is TRBV11-2, with a tentative D call TRBD1 (5 bases). CDR3 size: 14 residues. Looked up from germline, CDR1 is SGHAT and CDR2 is FQNNGV. The V and J ends lost 5 bases and 3 bases respectively, with 10 bases between them.